These 17 T cell receptor beta chains were sequenced from one sample in a study of cytomegalovirus exposure and HLA in healthy donors. The PCR had 60 Vbeta and 13 Jbeta primers. Repertoires were generated with immunoSEQ multiplex PCR, while TCRdb's copy carries only in-frame clones and drops some. The data show about 120,000 clones, less than 85% seen once. Sequencing was carried out using PBMCs. These receptors were taken from a man aged 50-60 years in good health and CMV-seropositive.

The chain uses TRBV9 and TRBJ2-7; a possible D gene is TRBD1 (5 bases). The CDR3 is made up of 14 amino acids. CDR1 SGDLS and CDR2 YYNGEE come from the germline V gene. The germline V and J ends were trimmed by 3 bases and 0 bases, with 10 bases remaining between them. CDR3 coding DNA: TGTGCCAGCAGCGCACAGGCGAGCTCCTACGAGCAGTACTTC. Residues: CASSAQASSYEQYF.

This chain links TRBV9 with TRBJ2-5; 10 nucleotides match TRBD2. This CDR3 is 16 amino acids long. J gave up 7 bases and V 4 bases, and 13 bases lay outside the gene matches. Germline assignment: CDR1 SGDLS and CDR2 YYNGEE. CDR3 coding DNA: TGTGCCAGCAGCCCTCATAGCGGGAGGACGGTAGGGACCCAGTACTTC. This translates into CASSPHSGRTVGTQYF. Variable domain in full (rest from reference TRBV9 and TRBJ2-5): DSGVTQTPKHLITATGQRVTLRCSPRSGDLSVYWYQQSLDQGLQFLIQYYNGEERAKGNILERFSAQQFPDLHSELNLSSLELGDSALYFCASSPHSGRTVGTQYFGPGTRLLVL.

V usage is TRBV28 and J usage is TRBJ2-7, with a weak D call TRBD2 (5 bases). The CDR3 runs to 15 residues. V was pared by 7 bases and J by 3 bases, with 19 bases between. Per germline, CDR1 MDHEN and CDR2 SYDVKM. Here the CDR3 reads CASTPPMTGIYEQYF. CDR3 DNA: TGTGCCAGCACCCCCCCTATGACGGGAATCTACGAGCAGTACTTC.

The rearrangement links TRBV6-6 to TRBJ2-3, with 7 bases fitting TRBD1. This CDR3 is built from 14 residues. CDR1 is MNHNY, CDR2 SVGAGI, per germline (reference sequence). The V segment lost 6 bases and the J segment 2 bases; nucleotides outside the gene matches: 5. Here the CDR3 DNA reads TGTGCCAGCAGCGTCAGGGGGTACACAGATACGCAGTATTTT. This translates into CASSVRGYTDTQYF.

This clone was picked up a small number of times. The genes are TRBV11-1 and TRBJ2-1; D is possibly TRBD2 (7 bases). Germline V gene data show CDR1 as SGHAT and CDR2 as FQDESV (reference sequence). V lost 5 bases, J lost 7 bases, and 18 bases lay in between. The CDR3 spans 15 residues. Here the CDR3 reads CASSPWGGASNEQFF. The DNA of the CDR3 is TGTGCCAGCAGCCCCTGGGGGGGCGCGTCTAATGAGCAGTTCTTC.

The chain combines TRBV19 with TRBJ1-5, with 7 nucleotides matching TRBD1. With 6 bases clipped from V and 0 bases from J, the junction kept 8 bases outside the gene matches. CDR3 length: 16 residues. The V gene's germline CDR1 is LNHDA and CDR2 SQIVND (reference sequence). CDR3 loop: CASSKTGVYSNQPQHF. CDR3 in DNA: TGTGCCAGTAGCAAAACAGGGGTTTATAGCAATCAGCCCCAGCATTTT.

The table lists this clone with a few counts. The CDR3 region is CASSPYGGQLFF. CDR3 sequence (DNA): TGTGCCAGCAGTCCTTATGGGGGCCAGCTGTTTTTT. The V and J genes are TRBV6-5 and TRBJ2-2; D may be TRBD1 (6 bases). Trimming removed 5 bases at V and 12 bases at J, with 13 bases between. CDR1 is MNHEY, CDR2 SVGAGI, per germline. The CDR3 covers 12 residues.

V gene TRBV16 combines with J gene TRBJ2-5; TRBD1 might be the D (5 bases). This CDR3 contains 14 residues. Germline V lookup: CDR1 KGHSY, CDR2 FQNENV. The V end lost 0 bases, the J end lost 4 bases, and 9 bases lay between the germline ends. CDR3 loop: CASSQSGQGETQYF. CDR3 bases: TGTGCCAGCAGCCAATCGGGGCAGGGAGAGACCCAGTACTTC. Full variable domain (outside the CDR3, taken from reference TRBV16 and TRBJ2-5): GEEVAQTPKHLVRGEGQKAKLYCAPIKGHSYVFWYQQVLKNEFKFLISFQNENVFDETGMPKERFSAKCLPNSPCSLEIQATKLEDSAVYFCASSQSGQGETQYFGPGTRLLVL.

The chain couples TRBV15 to TRBJ1-1; D ambiguous. Trimming removed 1 base from V and 0 bases from J, with 15 bases in between. This CDR3 spans 17 amino acids. Looked up from germline, CDR1 is LNHNV and CDR2 is YYDKDF (reference sequence). This chain's CDR3 is CATSRVTEIRMNTEAFF. CDR3 nucleotide sequence: TGTGCCACCAGCAGAGTTACAGAGATCCGCATGAACACTGAAGCTTTCTTT.

V gene TRBV5-1 combines with J gene TRBJ2-3; a weak D match, TRBD1 (5 bases). The germline V gene has CDR1 SGHRS and CDR2 YFSETQ. V was pared by 1 base and J by 2 bases, with 11 bases between. The CDR3 spans 15 residues. As DNA, the CDR3 is TGCGCCAGCAGCTTGTATGGGGCACCCACAGATACGCAGTATTTT. This gives the protein CASSLYGAPTDTQYF.

The chain couples TRBV4-1 to TRBJ2-2; D is perhaps TRBD1 (5 bases). V lost 0 bases and J 7 bases, leaving 6 bases between the germline ends. This CDR3 contains 13 residues. The germline V gene has CDR1 MGHRA and CDR2 YSYEKL. DNA of the CDR3: TGCGCCAGCAGCCAAGAGACAGTCGGGGAGCTGTTTTTT. Its translation: CASSQETVGELFF.

The rearrangement joins TRBV19 to TRBJ2-5; 8 nucleotides match TRBD2. J lost 1 base, V lost 5 bases, and 9 bases had no gene match. Germline CDR1 is LNHDA and CDR2 is SQIVND (reference sequence). The CDR3 runs to 16 residues. The CDR3: CASSGASGRFQETQYF. The CDR3 nucleotides are TGTGCCAGTAGTGGTGCGAGCGGGAGATTCCAAGAGACCCAGTACTTC.

This clone was seen only once. The chain combines TRBV5-1 with TRBJ2-7; 8 bases line up with TRBD1. CDR1 and CDR2 (germline): SGHRS, YFSETQ. This CDR3 has 14 amino acids. The junction had 7 bases not matched to a gene; V was cut back by 2 bases and J by 6 bases. CDR3 DNA sequence: TGCGCCAGCAGCTTACCGGGACAGGCCCTCGAGCAGTACTTC. Encoded protein: CASSLPGQALEQYF.

This clone has only one observation. The rearrangement links TRBV5-4 to TRBJ2-5, with 13 positions matching TRBD2. Trimming at V came to 7 bases and at J to 2 bases, leaving 8 bases not matched to a gene. The CDR3 sequence is 16 residues long. In germline, CDR1 is SGHNT, CDR2 YYREEE (reference sequence). This CDR3 reads CASAASGLAGQETQYF. The CDR3 bases are TGTGCCAGCGCGGCTTCGGGACTAGCGGGACAAGAGACCCAGTACTTC.

The chain joins TRBV28 to TRBJ1-6; the D gene is possibly TRBD1 (5 bases). There are 16 residues in the CDR3. The V end lost 4 bases, the J end lost 0 bases, and 10 bases lay between the germline ends. The germline V gene has CDR1 MDHEN and CDR2 SYDVKM. The CDR3 bases are TGTGCCAGCAGTTCCGGGGGGAGCTCCTATAATTCACCCCTCCACTTT. Translating it yields CASSSGGSSYNSPLHF. Based on the CDR3 plus reference TRBV28 and TRBJ1-6, the full variable domain is DVKVTQSSRYLVKRTGEKVFLECVQDMDHENMFWYRQDPGLGLRLIYFSYDVKMKEKGDIPEGYSVSREKKERFSLILESASTNQTSMYLCASSSGGSSYNSPLHFGNGTRLTVT.

J is TRBJ1-2 and V is TRBV7-2, with 9 nucleotides matching TRBD1. The length of the CDR3 is 14 residues. Germline CDR1 is SGHTA and CDR2 is FQGNSA. The J segment lost 6 bases and the V segment lost 4 bases, leaving 6 bases of the junction unmatched. The CDR3 protein is CASSYIQGADGYTF. CDR3 bases: TGTGCCAGCAGCTATATACAGGGGGCAGATGGCTACACCTTC.

In this sample, this clone turned up a few times. The CDR3 region is CASSPLREVYGYTF. The CDR3 nucleotides read TGTGCCAGCTCACCATTACGGGAAGTCTATGGCTACACCTTC. The chain couples TRBV18 to TRBJ1-2; D unclear. Trimming removed 2 bases at V and 4 bases at J, with 11 bases between. Germline V gene sequence: CDR1 KGHSH, CDR2 LQKENI. The CDR3 is 14 amino acids.